These 15 T cell receptor beta chains were all obtained from the same sample, sequenced in a study of shared clonotypes between healthy human individuals. Naive-designated CD8 cells lacked CD45RO, were positively enriched for CCR7, and omitted terminally differentiated effector memory CD45RA+ cells. Method: immunoSEQ multiplex PCR; TCRdb's copy keeps in-frame clones and lacks some. Of 2 million to 2.5 million clones detected, 85% to 95% appear once; the ten largest clones hold 0.9% to 1.3%. The sample consisted of naive CD8+ T cells sorted from blood. These receptors were taken from a man aged 18 to 30 in good health.

A word on this clone: This sample includes further DNA sequences coding for the same CDR3. This chain links TRBV7-2 with TRBJ1-2, with 9 nucleotides matching TRBD1. Germline V lookup: CDR1 SGHTA, CDR2 FQGNSA. The trim removed 3 bases at V and 5 bases at J, leaving 1 base unmatched. The CDR3 has 13 residues. The CDR3 protein is CASSFGTGYGYTF. The DNA for the CDR3 is TGTGCCAGCAGCTTTGGGACAGGGTATGGCTACACCTTC.

The V call is TRBV29-1, the J call TRBJ2-4; 9 positions agree with TRBD1. The CDR3 spans 11 residues. Germline-derived CDR1 and CDR2 are SQVTM and ANQGSEA. Losses at the gene ends were 5 bases for V and 9 bases for J; bases not matched to a gene: 2. As DNA, the CDR3 is TGCAGCGTTTTGACAGGGGGCATTCAGTACTTC. Translation: CSVLTGGIQYF.

Comment on this clone: The junction and the germline gene differ at one end; a read error may be behind it. This chain joins TRBV19 and TRBJ1-2; D is unresolved. Germline V gives CDR1 LNHDA, CDR2 SQIVND (reference sequence). CDR3 length: 11 residues. The chain's CDR3 is CASSIGNGYTF. In DNA form, the CDR3 reads TGTGCCAGTAGCATAGGGAATGGCTACACCTTC.

The J gene is TRBJ2-7, the V gene TRBV28; D might be TRBD2 (5 bases). The CDR3 consists of 12 residues. The germline V gene encodes CDR1 MDHEN and CDR2 SYDVKM. Trimming removed 5 bases from V and 7 bases from J, with 12 bases in between. CDR3 protein: CASSLSEGEQYF. The CDR3, as DNA: TGTGCCAGCAGTCTTAGTGAGGGTGAGCAGTACTTC. Drawing the rest from reference TRBV28 and TRBJ2-7, the complete variable domain is DVKVTQSSRYLVKRTGEKVFLECVQDMDHENMFWYRQDPGLGLRLIYFSYDVKMKEKGDIPEGYSVSREKKERFSLILESASTNQTSMYLCASSLSEGEQYFGPGTRLTVT.

Turning to this clone: Mismatch with germline at one junction end may stem from a read error. V is TRBV25-1 and J is TRBJ1-2; no definite D call. Germline-derived CDR1 and CDR2 are MGHDK and SYGVNS. The CDR3 loop spans 11 amino acids. CDR3 residues: CASGDGFSPLF. The CDR3 region has the DNA TGTGCCAGCGGCGACGGGTTCAGCCCTCTCTTC.

This chain connects TRBV29-1 to TRBJ2-7; possibly TRBD1 for D (6 bases). The CDR3 has 15 amino acids. Germline CDR1 and CDR2: SQVTM and ANQGSEA. Trimming took 1 base from V and 2 from J, leaving 15 bases between them. In DNA, the CDR3 is TGCAGCGTTGAAGTTGGGGGCCTCAGGCCCTACGAGCAGTACTTC. Its translation: CSVEVGGLRPYEQYF.

This chain uses TRBV15 with TRBJ1-4; the D gene is possibly TRBD1 (5 bases). Trimming removed 4 bases at V and 8 bases at J, with 14 bases between. Germline V gene data show CDR1 as LNHNV and CDR2 as YYDKDF (reference sequence). There are 14 residues in the CDR3. CDR3 residues: CATSNGAHYEKLFF. The CDR3 region has the DNA TGTGCCACCAGCAACGGGGCCCATTACGAAAAACTGTTTTTT.

The chain carries TRBV27 and TRBJ1-6, with a weak D call TRBD1 (5 bases). The CDR3 spans 16 residues. In germline, CDR1 is MNHEY, CDR2 SMNVEV (reference sequence). V dropped 0 bases and J dropped 1 base, with 7 bases sitting between them. The CDR3 coding sequence is TGTGCCAGCAGTTTATCAGGGGATTCCTATAATTCACCCCTCCACTTT. Translation: CASSLSGDSYNSPLHF.

The chain employs TRBV27 and TRBJ1-6; TRBD1 aligns across 8 bases. The CDR3 runs to 14 residues. The germline gives CDR1 MNHEY, CDR2 SMNVEV (reference sequence). V was pared by 6 bases and J by 4 bases, with 2 bases of the junction left unmatched. This CDR3 is CASSRTGYNSPLHF. The CDR3 DNA follows: TGTGCCAGCAGCCGGACAGGGTATAATTCACCCCTCCACTTT.

This chain uses TRBV28 with TRBJ1-4, with 7 nucleotides matching TRBD1. The ends lost 5 bases at V and 6 bases at J; junction bases unmatched: 12. This CDR3 spans 16 amino acids. Germline V gives CDR1 MDHEN, CDR2 SYDVKM. The CDR3 is CASSPYPGGSYEKLFF. The CDR3 DNA follows: TGTGCCAGCAGTCCCTACCCAGGGGGAAGTTATGAAAAACTGTTTTTT.

There are a few counts of this clone. The same CDR3 can be traced to other DNA sequences in this sample. The chain combines TRBV4-1 with TRBJ2-7; the match to TRBD1 covers 10 bases. Losses at the gene ends were 1 base for V and 0 bases for J; bases not matched to a gene: 0. Per the germline V gene, CDR1 is MGHRA and CDR2 is YSYEKL. There are 15 residues in the CDR3. The DNA of the CDR3 is TGCGCCAGCAGCCAAGGACAGGGGGCCTCCTACGAGCAGTACTTC. Translation gives CASSQGQGASYEQYF.

The V gene is TRBV13, the J gene TRBJ2-5; D unresolved. Germline CDR1 is PRHDT and CDR2 is FYEKMQ (reference sequence). Deletions cut 3 bases from V and 0 bases from J, with 5 bases between. This CDR3 is 13 amino acids long. The CDR3 DNA is TGTGCCAGCAGCTTTACAGACCAAGAGACCCAGTACTTC. It translates to CASSFTDQETQYF. The complete variable domain, with remaining parts taken from reference TRBV13 and TRBJ2-5, reads AAGVIQSPRHLIKEKRETATLKCYPIPRHDTVYWYQQGPGQDPQFLISFYEKMQSDKGSIPDRFSAQQFSDYHSELNMSSLELGDSALYFCASSFTDQETQYFGPGTRLLVL.

J is TRBJ2-1 and V is TRBV2; 7 bases align to TRBD2. The length of the CDR3 is 14 residues. Germline assignment: CDR1 SNHLY and CDR2 FYNNEI. V lost 1 base and J lost 7; bases outside the gene matches: 4. The CDR3 loop reads CASSEGGAGNEQFF. DNA for the CDR3: TGTGCCAGCAGTGAAGGGGGAGCGGGGAATGAGCAGTTCTTC.

V gene TRBV2 combines with J gene TRBJ2-1; 7 nucleotides align to TRBD2. The CDR3 has 15 amino acids. The V gene's germline CDR1 is SNHLY and CDR2 FYNNEI. The V gene end was trimmed by 4 bases and the J gene end by 5 bases; junction bases not matched to a gene: 8. The CDR3 region has the DNA TGTGCCAGCAGTGGTAGCGGGCAGTTAGACAATGAGCAGTTCTTC. Its protein is CASSGSGQLDNEQFF.

The chain has TRBV27 and TRBJ2-1; TRBD2 aligns across 10 bases. The germline V gene encodes CDR1 MNHEY and CDR2 SMNVEV (reference sequence). The CDR3 is 12 amino acids. V dropped 6 bases and J dropped 13; count of bases not matched to a gene: 6. The CDR3 protein is CASSKREGGQFF. CDR3 DNA: TGTGCCAGCAGCAAGCGGGAGGGTGGTCAGTTCTTC.